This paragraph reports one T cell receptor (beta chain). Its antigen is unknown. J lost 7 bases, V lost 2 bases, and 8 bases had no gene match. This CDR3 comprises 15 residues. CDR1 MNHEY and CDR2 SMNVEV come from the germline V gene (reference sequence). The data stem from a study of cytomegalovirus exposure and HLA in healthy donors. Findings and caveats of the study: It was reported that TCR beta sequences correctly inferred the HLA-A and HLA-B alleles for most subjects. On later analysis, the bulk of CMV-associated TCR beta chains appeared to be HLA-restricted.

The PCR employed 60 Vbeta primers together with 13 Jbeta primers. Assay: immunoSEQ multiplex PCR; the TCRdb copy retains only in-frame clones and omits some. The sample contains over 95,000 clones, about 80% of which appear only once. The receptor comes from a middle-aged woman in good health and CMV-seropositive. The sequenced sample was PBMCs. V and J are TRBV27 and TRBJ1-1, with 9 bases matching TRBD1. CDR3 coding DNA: TGTGCCAGCAGTTTAGGGAGGGACAGGGTTAGTGAAGCTTTCTTT. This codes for CASSLGRDRVSEAFF.